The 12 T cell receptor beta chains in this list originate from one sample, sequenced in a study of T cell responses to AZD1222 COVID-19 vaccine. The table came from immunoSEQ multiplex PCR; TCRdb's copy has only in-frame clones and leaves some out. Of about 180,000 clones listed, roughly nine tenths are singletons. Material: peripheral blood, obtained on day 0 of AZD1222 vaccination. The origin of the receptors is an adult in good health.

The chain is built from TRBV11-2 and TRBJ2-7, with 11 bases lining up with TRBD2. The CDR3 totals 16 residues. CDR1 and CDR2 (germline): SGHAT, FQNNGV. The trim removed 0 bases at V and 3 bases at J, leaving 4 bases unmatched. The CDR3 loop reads CASSLDPTSGSYEQYF. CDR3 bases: TGTGCCAGCAGCTTAGATCCCACTAGCGGGAGCTACGAGCAGTACTTC. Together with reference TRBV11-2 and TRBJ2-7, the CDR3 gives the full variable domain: EAGVAQSPRYKIIEKRQSVAFWCNPISGHATLYWYQQILGQGPKLLIQFQNNGVVDDSQLPKDRFSAERLKGVDSTLKIQPAKLEDSAVYLCASSLDPTSGSYEQYFGPGTRLTVT.

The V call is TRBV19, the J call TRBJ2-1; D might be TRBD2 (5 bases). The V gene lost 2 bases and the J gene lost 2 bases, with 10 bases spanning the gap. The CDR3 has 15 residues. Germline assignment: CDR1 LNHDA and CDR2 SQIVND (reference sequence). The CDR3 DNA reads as TGTGCCAGTAGTATAACCGGGGATGCCTACAATGAGCAGTTCTTC. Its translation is CASSITGDAYNEQFF. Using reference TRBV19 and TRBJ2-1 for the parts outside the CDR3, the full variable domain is DGGITQSPKYLFRKEGQNVTLSCEQNLNHDAMYWYRQDPGQGLRLIYYSQIVNDFQKGDIAEGYSVSREKKESFPLTVTSAQKNPTAFYLCASSITGDAYNEQFFGPGTRLTVL.

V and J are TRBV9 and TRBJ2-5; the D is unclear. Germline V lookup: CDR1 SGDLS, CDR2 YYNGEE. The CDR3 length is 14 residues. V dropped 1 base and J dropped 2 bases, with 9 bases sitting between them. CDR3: CASSVYGTQETQYF. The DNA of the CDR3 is TGTGCCAGCAGCGTATATGGCACACAAGAGACCCAGTACTTC.

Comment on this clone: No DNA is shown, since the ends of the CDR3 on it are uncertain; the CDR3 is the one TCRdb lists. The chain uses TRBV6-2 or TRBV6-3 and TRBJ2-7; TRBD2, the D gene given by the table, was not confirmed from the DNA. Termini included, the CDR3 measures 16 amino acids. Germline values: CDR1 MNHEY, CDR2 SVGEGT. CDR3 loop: CASSSSLAGYSYEQYF.

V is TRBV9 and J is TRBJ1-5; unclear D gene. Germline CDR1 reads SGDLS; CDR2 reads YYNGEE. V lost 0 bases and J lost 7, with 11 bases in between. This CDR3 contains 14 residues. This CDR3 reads CASSVDLVGQPQHF. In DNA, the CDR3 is TGTGCCAGCAGCGTAGACCTGGTTGGCCAGCCCCAGCATTTT.

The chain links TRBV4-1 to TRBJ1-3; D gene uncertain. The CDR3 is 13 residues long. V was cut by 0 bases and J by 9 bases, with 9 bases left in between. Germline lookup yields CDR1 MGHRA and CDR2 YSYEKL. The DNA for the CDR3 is TGCGCCAGCAGCCAAGACCCGGGTTTCACCATATATTTT. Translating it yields CASSQDPGFTIYF.

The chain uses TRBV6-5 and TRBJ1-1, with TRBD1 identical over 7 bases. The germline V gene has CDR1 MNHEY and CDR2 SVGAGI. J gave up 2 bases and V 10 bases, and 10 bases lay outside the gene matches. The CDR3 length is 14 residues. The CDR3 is CATCTGTANTEAFF. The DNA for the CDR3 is TGTGCCACCTGTACCGGGACAGCTAACACTGAAGCTTTCTTT.

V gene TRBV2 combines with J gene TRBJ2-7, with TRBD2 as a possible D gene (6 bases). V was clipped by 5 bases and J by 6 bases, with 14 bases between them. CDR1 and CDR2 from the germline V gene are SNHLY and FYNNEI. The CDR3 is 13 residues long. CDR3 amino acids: CASSRGRGGEQYV. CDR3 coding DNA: TGTGCCAGCAGTCGAGGGCGGGGCGGCGAGCAGTACGTC.

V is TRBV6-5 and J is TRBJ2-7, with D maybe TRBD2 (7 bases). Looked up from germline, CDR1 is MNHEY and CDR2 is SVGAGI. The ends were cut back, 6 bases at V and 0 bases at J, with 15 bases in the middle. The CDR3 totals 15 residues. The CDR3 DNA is TGTGCCAGCAGGGATGTCGGGGGGCTCTCCTACGAGCAGTACGTC. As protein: CASRDVGGLSYEQYV.

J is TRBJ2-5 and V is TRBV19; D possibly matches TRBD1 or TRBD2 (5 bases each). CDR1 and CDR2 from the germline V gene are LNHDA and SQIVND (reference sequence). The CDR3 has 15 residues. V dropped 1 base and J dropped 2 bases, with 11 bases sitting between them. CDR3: CASSIGKGTQETQYF. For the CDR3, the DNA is TGTGCCAGTAGTATAGGGAAGGGGACGCAAGAGACCCAGTACTTC.

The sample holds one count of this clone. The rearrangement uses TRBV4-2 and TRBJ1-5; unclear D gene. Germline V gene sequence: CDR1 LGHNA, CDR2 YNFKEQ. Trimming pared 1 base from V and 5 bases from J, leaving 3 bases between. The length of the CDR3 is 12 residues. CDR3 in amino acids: CASSQGDQPQHF. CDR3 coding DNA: TGTGCCAGCAGCCAAGGGGATCAGCCCCAGCATTTT.

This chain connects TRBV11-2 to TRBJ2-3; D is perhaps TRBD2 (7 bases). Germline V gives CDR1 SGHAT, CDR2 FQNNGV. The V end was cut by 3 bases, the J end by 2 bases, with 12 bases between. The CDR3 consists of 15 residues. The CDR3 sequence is CASSLAGANTDTQYF. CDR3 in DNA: TGTGCCAGCAGCTTGGCGGGGGCGAACACAGATACGCAGTATTTT. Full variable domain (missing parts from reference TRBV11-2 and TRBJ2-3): EAGVAQSPRYKIIEKRQSVAFWCNPISGHATLYWYQQILGQGPKLLIQFQNNGVVDDSQLPKDRFSAERLKGVDSTLKIQPAKLEDSAVYLCASSLAGANTDTQYFGPGTRLTVL.